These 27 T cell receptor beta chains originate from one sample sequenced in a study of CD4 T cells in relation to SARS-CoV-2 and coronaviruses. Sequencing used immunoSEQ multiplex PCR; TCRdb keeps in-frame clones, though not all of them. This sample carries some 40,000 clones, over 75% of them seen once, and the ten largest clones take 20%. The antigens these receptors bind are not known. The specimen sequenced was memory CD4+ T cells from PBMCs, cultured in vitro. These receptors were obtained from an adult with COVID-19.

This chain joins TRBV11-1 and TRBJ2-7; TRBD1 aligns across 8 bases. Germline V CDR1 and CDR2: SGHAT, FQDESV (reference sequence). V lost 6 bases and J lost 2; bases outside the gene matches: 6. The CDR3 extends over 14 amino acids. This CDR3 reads CASRQDRGAYEQYF. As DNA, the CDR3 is TGTGCCAGCAGACAAGACAGGGGCGCCTACGAGCAGTACTTC.

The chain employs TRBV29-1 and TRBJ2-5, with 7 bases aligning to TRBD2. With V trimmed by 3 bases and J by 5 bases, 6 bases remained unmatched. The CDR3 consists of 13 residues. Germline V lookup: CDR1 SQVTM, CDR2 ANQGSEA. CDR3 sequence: CSVEAGVGETQYF. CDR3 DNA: TGCAGCGTTGAGGCGGGGGTTGGGGAGACCCAGTACTTC.

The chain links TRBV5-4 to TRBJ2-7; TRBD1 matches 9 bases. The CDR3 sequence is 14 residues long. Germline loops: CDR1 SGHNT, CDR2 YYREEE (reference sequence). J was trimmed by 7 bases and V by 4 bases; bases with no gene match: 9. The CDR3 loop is CASSKEGQGREQYF. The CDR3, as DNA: TGTGCCAGCAGCAAAGAAGGACAGGGGCGGGAGCAGTACTTC.

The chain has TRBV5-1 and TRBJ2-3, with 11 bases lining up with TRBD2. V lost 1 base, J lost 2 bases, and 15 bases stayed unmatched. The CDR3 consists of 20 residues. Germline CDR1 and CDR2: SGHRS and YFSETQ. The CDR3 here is CASSLRTGSGTSGFTDTQYF. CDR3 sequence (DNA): TGCGCCAGCAGCTTGCGGACAGGGTCTGGGACTAGCGGATTCACAGATACGCAGTATTTT.

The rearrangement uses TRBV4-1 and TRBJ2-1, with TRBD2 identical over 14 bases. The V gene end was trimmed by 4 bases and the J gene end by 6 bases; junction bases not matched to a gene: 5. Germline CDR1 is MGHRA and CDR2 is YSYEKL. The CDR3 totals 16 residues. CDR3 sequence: CASSPWTSGRSNEQFF. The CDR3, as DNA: TGCGCCAGCAGCCCTTGGACTAGCGGGAGGAGCAATGAGCAGTTCTTC.

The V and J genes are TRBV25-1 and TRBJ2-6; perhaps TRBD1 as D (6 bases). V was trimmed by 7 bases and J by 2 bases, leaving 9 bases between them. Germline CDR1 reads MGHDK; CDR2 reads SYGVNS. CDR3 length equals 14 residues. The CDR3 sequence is CASNTGTGANVLTF. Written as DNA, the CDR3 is TGTGCCAGCAACACAGGGACTGGGGCCAACGTCCTGACTTTC. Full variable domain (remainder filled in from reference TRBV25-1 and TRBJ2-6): EADIYQTPRYLVIGTGKKITLECSQTMGHDKMYWYQQDPGMELHLIHYSYGVNSTEKGDLSSESTVSRIRTEHFPLTLESARPSHTSQYLCASNTGTGANVLTFGAGSRLTVL.

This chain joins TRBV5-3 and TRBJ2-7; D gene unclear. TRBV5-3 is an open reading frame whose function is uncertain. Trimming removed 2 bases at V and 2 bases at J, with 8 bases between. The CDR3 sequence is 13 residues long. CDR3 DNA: TGTGCCAGAAGCTTCGGGCCCCCCTACGAGCAGTACTTC. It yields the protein CARSFGPPYEQYF.

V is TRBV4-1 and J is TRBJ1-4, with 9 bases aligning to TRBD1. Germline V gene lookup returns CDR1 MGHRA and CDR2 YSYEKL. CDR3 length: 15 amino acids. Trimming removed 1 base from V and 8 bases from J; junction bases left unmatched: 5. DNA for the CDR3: TGCGCCAGCAGCCAAGTCGGGACAGGGAGCGAAAAACTGTTTTTT. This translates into CASSQVGTGSEKLFF.

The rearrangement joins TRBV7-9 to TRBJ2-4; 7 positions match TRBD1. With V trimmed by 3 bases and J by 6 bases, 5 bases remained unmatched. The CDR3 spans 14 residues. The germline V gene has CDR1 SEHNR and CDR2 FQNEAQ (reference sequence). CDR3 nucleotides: TGTGCCAGCAGCTTTCGGGACAGCCTAAACATTCAGTACTTC. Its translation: CASSFRDSLNIQYF.

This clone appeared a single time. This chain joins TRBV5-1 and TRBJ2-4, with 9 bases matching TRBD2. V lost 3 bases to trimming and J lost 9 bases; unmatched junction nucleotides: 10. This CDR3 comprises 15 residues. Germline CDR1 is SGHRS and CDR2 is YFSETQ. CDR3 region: CASSSVAGAGSIQYF. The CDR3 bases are TGCGCCAGCAGCTCTGTAGCGGGAGCGGGTAGCATTCAGTACTTC.

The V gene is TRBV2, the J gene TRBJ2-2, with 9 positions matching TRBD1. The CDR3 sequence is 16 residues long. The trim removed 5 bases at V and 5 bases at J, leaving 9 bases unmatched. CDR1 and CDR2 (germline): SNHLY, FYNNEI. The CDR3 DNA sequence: TGTGCCAGCAGTCTTTATGGACAGGGGACTACCGGGGAGCTGTTTTTT. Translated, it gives CASSLYGQGTTGELFF.

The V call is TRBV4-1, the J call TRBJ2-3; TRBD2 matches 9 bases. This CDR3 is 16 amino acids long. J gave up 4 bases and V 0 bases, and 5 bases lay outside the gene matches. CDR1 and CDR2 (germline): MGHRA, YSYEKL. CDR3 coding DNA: TGCGCCAGCAGCCAAGATTGGGGACTAGCCGCAGATACGCAGTATTTT. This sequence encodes CASSQDWGLAADTQYF.

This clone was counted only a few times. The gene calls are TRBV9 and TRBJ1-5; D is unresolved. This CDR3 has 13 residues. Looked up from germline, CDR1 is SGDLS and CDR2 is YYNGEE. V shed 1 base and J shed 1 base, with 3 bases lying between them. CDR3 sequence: CASSVRSNQPQHF. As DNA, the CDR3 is TGTGCCAGCAGCGTACGAAGCAATCAGCCCCAGCATTTT.

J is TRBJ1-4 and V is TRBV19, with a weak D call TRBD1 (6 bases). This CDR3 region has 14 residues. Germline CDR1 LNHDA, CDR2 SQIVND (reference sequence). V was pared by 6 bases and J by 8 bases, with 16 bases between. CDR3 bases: TGTGCCAGTAGCAGGCGGGGGCTAGAGGAAAAACTGTTTTTT. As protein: CASSRRGLEEKLFF.

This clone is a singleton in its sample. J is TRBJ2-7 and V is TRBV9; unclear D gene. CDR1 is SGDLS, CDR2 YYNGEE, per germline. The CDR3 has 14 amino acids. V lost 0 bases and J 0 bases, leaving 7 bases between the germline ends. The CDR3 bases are TGTGCCAGCAGCGTAGGTACTACCTCCTACGAGCAGTACTTC. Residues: CASSVGTTSYEQYF. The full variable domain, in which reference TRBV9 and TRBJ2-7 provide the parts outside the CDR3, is DSGVTQTPKHLITATGQRVTLRCSPRSGDLSVYWYQQSLDQGLQFLIQYYNGEERAKGNILERFSAQQFPDLHSELNLSSLELGDSALYFCASSVGTTSYEQYFGPGTRLTVT.

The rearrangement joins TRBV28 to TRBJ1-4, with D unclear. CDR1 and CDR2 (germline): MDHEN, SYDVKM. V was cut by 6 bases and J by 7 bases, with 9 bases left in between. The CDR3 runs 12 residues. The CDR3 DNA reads TGTGCCAGCAGCCTCCAAGGTGAAAAACTGTTTTTT. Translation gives CASSLQGEKLFF.

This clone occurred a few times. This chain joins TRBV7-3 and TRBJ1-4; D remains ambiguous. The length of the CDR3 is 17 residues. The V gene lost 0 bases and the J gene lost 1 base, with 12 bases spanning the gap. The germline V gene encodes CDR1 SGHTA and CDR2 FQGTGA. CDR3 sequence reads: CASSLTTLRGTNEKLFF. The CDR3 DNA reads TGTGCCAGCAGCTTAACCACCCTCCGTGGAACTAATGAAAAACTGTTTTTT.

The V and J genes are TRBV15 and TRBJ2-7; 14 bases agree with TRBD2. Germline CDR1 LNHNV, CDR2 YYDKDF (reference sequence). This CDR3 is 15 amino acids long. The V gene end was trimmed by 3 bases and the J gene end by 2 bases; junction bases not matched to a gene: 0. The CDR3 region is CATSRGLAGAYEQYF. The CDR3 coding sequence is TGTGCCACCAGCAGGGGACTAGCGGGAGCCTACGAGCAGTACTTC.

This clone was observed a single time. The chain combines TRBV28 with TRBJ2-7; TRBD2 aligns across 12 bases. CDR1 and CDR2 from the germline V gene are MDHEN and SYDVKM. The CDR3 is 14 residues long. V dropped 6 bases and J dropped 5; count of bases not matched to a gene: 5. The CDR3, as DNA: TGTGCCAGCAGCCTAGCGGGAGGGCCCAACGAGCAGTACTTC. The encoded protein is CASSLAGGPNEQYF.

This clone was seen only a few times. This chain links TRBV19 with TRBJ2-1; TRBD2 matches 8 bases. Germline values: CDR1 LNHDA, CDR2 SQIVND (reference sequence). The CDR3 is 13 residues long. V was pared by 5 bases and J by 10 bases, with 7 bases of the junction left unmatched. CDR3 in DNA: TGTGCCAGTAGTGGACGGGAGGGCCGAGAGCAGTTCTTC. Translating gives CASSGREGREQFF.

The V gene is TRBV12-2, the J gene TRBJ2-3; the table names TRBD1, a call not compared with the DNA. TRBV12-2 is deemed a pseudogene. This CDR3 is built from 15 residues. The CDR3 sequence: CASRRQGAKVDTQYF. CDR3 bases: TGTGCAAGTCGCCGACAGGGGGCGAAGGTAGATACGCAGTATTTT.

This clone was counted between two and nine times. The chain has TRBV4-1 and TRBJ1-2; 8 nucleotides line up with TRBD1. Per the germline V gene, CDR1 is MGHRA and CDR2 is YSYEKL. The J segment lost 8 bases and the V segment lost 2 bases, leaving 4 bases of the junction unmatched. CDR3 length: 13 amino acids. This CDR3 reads CASSQRQGRGYTF. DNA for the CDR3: TGCGCCAGCAGCCAACGACAGGGGCGCGGCTACACCTTC.

The CDR3 region is CASSVGEHQPQHF. The CDR3 nucleotides are TGTGCCAGCAGCGTAGGTGAGCATCAGCCCCAGCATTTT. The chain employs TRBV9 and TRBJ1-5, with unresolved D. The ends were cut back, 0 bases at V and 5 bases at J, with 6 bases in the middle. This CDR3 has 13 amino acids. Germline V gene lookup returns CDR1 SGDLS and CDR2 YYNGEE.

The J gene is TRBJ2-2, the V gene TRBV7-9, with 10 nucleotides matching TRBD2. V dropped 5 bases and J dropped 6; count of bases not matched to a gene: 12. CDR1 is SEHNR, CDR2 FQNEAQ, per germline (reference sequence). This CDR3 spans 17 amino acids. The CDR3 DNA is TGTGCCAGCAGCCCCAGACTAGCGGGCTTTCATTCCGGGGAGCTGTTTTTT. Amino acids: CASSPRLAGFHSGELFF.

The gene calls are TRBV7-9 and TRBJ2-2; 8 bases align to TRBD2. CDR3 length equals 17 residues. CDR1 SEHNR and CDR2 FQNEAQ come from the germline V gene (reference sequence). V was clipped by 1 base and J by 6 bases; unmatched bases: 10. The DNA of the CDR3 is TGTGCCAGCAGCTTAGATACGGCGGGAGGTTATGCCGGGGAGCTGTTTTTT. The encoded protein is CASSLDTAGGYAGELFF. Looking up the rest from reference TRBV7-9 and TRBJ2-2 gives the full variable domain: DTGVSQNPRHKITKRGQNVTFRCDPISEHNRLYWYRQTLGQGPEFLTYFQNEAQLEKSRLLSDRFSAERPKGSFSTLEIQRTEQGDSAMYLCASSLDTAGGYAGELFFGEGSRLTVL.

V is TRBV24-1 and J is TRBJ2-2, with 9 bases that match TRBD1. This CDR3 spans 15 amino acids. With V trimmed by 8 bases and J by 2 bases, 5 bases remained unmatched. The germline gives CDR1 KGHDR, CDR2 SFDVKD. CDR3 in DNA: TGTGCCACCACTCCGGGACAGGGAAACACCGGGGAGCTGTTTTTT. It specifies CATTPGQGNTGELFF.

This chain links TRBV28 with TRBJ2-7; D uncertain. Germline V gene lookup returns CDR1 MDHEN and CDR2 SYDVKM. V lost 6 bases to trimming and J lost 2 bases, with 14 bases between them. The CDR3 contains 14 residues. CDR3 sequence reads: CASRGSIEAYEQYF. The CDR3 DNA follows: TGTGCCAGCAGGGGTTCTATCGAAGCCTACGAGCAGTACTTC.